These 9 T cell receptor beta chains came from one sample sequenced in a study of T cells after yellow fever vaccination. Via MiXCR, TCRdb re-called the 5' RACE reads, giving one row per CDR3 protein. The sample records approximately 90,000 distinct CDR3 sequences, 5.8% being singletons. This sample comprised CD8+ T cells sorted from PBMCs, obtained 10 days after the yellow fever booster vaccination. Receptor source: a man between 18 and 35 years old who received the YFV17D yellow fever vaccine.

The gene calls are TRBV29-1 and TRBJ2-7; 9 positions agree with TRBD2. Trimming took 2 bases from V and 2 from J; bases not matched to a gene: 7. CDR3 size: 15 residues. Germline-derived CDR1 and CDR2 are SQVTM and ANQGSEA. CDR3 amino acids: CSVEWAGGETYEQYF. The DNA of the CDR3 is TGCAGCGTTGAATGGGCGGGGGGGGAAACCTACGAGCAGTACTTC.

This clonotype was counted only a few times. The chain combines TRBV18 with TRBJ2-7; D possibly matches TRBD1 or TRBD2 (6 bases each). V was pared by 2 bases and J by 7 bases, with 15 bases between. The CDR3 runs to 14 residues. Germline V gene data show CDR1 as KGHSH and CDR2 as LQKENI. CDR3 coding DNA: TGTGCCAGCTCACCATCGGGGGCTCCTTGGGAGCAGTACGTC. Amino acids: CASSPSGAPWEQYV.

This chain links TRBV7-6 with TRBJ2-1, with 7 bases that match TRBD2. The CDR3 sequence is 15 residues long. Germline CDR1 reads SGHVS; CDR2 reads FNYEAQ. The V and J ends lost 0 bases and 7 bases, in that order; junction bases with no gene match: 6. The CDR3 nucleotides are TGTGCCAGCAGCTTAGCAGCGGGGCGGACGAATGAGCAGTTCTTC. Its protein is CASSLAAGRTNEQFF.

The V gene is TRBV4-1, the J gene TRBJ2-7, with 7 bases matching TRBD1. The CDR3 covers 15 residues. The V gene end was trimmed by 0 bases and the J gene end by 6 bases; junction bases not matched to a gene: 8. The germline gives CDR1 MGHRA, CDR2 YSYEKL. The CDR3 is CASSQEPGQVREQYF. The CDR3 DNA follows: TGCGCCAGCAGCCAAGAACCCGGACAGGTCCGCGAGCAGTACTTC.

In its sample, this clonotype was seen many times. V is TRBV20-1 and J is TRBJ2-1; TRBD2 aligns across 9 bases. CDR1 is DFQATT, CDR2 SNEGSKA, per germline (reference sequence). The CDR3 totals 14 residues. V dropped 5 bases and J dropped 6; count of bases not matched to a gene: 8. CDR3 region: CSALPGLAPNEQFF. The CDR3 region has the DNA TGCAGTGCTTTACCGGGACTAGCACCCAATGAGCAGTTCTTC.

This clonotype appeared a few times. V and J are TRBV12-3 or TRBV12-4 and TRBJ2-3, with D perhaps matching TRBD1 (6 bases). V was shortened by 5 bases and J by 3 bases, with 15 bases between the two germline ends. The CDR3 runs to 15 residues. The CDR3 sequence is CASSRPGERTDTQYF. CDR3 sequence (DNA): TGTGCCAGCAGTCGCCCAGGGGAGCGAACAGATACGCAGTATTTT.

This clonotype was seen a few times. This chain joins TRBV12-3 or TRBV12-4 and TRBJ2-1, with no clear D. This CDR3 is 14 amino acids long. The V end lost 6 bases, the J end lost 4 bases, and 13 bases lay between the germline ends. The CDR3 loop reads CASSPRLEYNEQFF. CDR3 bases: TGTGCCAGCAGCCCCAGACTGGAATACAATGAGCAGTTCTTC.

This clonotype occurred a few times. V and J are TRBV6-5 and TRBJ1-6; 9 nucleotides line up with TRBD1. The CDR3 has 15 residues. With V trimmed by 6 bases and J by 7 bases, 7 bases remained unmatched. The germline V gene encodes CDR1 MNHEY and CDR2 SVGAGI. The CDR3 loop reads CASRRTGTGNSPLHF. CDR3 DNA sequence: TGTGCCAGCAGACGGACCGGGACAGGGAATTCACCCCTCCACTTT.

This clonotype was observed a handful of times. This chain connects TRBV7-8 to TRBJ2-2, with D possibly being TRBD1 or TRBD2 (5 bases each). V was shortened by 2 bases and J by 7 bases, with 8 bases between the two germline ends. The CDR3 has 13 amino acids. From germline, CDR1 is SGHVS and CDR2 FQNEAQ. This CDR3 is CASSLLGVGELFF. CDR3 nucleotide sequence: TGTGCCAGCAGCTTACTGGGGGTCGGGGAGCTGTTTTTT.